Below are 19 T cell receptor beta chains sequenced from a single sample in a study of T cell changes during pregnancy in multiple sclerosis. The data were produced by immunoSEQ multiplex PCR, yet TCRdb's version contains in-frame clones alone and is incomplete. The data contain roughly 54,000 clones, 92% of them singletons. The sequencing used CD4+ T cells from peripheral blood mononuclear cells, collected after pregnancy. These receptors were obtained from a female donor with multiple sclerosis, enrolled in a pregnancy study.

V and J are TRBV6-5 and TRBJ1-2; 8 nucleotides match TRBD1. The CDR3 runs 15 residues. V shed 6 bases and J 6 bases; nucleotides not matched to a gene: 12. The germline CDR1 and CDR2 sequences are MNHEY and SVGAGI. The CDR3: CASSLQTGVVHGYTF. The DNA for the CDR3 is TGTGCCAGCAGCTTACAGACAGGGGTGGTTCATGGCTACACCTTC.

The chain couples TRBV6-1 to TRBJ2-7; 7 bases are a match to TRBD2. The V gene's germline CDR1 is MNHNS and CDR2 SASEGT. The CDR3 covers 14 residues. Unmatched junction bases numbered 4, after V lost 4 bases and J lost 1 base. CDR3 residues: CASSGPGLSYEQYF. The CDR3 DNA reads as TGTGCCAGCAGTGGACCGGGACTATCCTACGAGCAGTACTTC.

The CDR3 sequence: CASSPLTVGDGYTF. CDR3 sequence (DNA): TGTGCCAGTAGTCCCCTGACAGTAGGGGATGGCTACACCTTC. This chain connects TRBV19 to TRBJ1-2, with D perhaps TRBD1 (5 bases). The CDR3 is made up of 14 amino acids. From germline, CDR1 is LNHDA and CDR2 SQIVND (reference sequence). Trimming pared 5 bases from V and 6 bases from J, leaving 16 bases between.

The CDR3 here is CASSLTGAEETQYF. CDR3 sequence (DNA): TGTGCCAGCAGCTTGACAGGGGCCGAAGAGACCCAGTACTTC. This chain uses TRBV7-2 with TRBJ2-5; TRBD1 matches at 8 bases. CDR1 and CDR2 (germline): SGHTA, FQGNSA. Losses at the gene ends were 3 bases for V and 3 bases for J; bases not matched to a gene: 3. CDR3 size: 14 residues.

CDR3 region: CAISENRPPRCTF. The CDR3 DNA sequence: TGTGCCATCAGTGAAAACAGGCCCCCTCGTTGCACCTTC. This rearrangement joins TRBV10-3 to TRBJ1-2; TRBD1 is a possible D gene (5 bases). Germline V lookup: CDR1 ENHRY, CDR2 SYGVKD. The CDR3 has 13 amino acids. V lost 3 bases to trimming and J lost 13 bases, with 18 bases between them.

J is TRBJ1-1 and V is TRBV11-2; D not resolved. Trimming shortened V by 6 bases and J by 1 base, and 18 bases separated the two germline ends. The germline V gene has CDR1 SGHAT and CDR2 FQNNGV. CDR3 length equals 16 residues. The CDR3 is CASRRWVGRENTEAFF. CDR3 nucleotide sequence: TGTGCCAGCAGACGATGGGTAGGGAGGGAGAACACTGAAGCTTTCTTT.

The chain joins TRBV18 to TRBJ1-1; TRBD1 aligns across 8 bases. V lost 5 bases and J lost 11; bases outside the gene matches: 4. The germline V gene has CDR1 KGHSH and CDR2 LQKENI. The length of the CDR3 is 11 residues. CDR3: CASSLGQAAFF. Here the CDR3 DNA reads TGTGCCAGCTCATTGGGACAGGCGGCTTTCTTT.

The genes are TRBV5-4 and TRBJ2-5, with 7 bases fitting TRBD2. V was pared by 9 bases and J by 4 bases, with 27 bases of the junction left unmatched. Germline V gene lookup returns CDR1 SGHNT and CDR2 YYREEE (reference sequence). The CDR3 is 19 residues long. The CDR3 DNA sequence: TGTGCCACCCACCTGGGGGGAGGCGGGGGAACGTTGGTAGGAGAGACCCAGTACTTC. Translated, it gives CATHLGGGGGTLVGETQYF. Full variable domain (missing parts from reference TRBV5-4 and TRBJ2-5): ETGVTQSPTHLIKTRGQQVTLRCSSQSGHNTVSWYQQALGQGPQFIFQYYREEENGRGNFPPRFSGLQFPNYSSELNVNALELDDSALYLCATHLGGGGGTLVGETQYFGPGTRLLVL.

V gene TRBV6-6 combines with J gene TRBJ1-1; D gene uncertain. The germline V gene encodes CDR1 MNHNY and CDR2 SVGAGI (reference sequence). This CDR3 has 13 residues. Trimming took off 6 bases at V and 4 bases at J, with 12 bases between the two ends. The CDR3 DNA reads TGTGCCAGCAGCCCCGCGGGTCCCACTGAAGCTTTCTTT. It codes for CASSPAGPTEAFF.

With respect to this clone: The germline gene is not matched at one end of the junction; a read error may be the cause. In DNA, the CDR3 is TGTGCCAGCAGCGTGGGTGGGGGGATGAACGCTGAAGCTTTCTTT. Protein product: CASSVGGGMNAEAFF. This chain uses TRBV9 with TRBJ1-1, with D tentatively TRBD1 (5 bases). Germline CDR1 is SGDLS and CDR2 is YYNGEE. The CDR3 has 15 amino acids.

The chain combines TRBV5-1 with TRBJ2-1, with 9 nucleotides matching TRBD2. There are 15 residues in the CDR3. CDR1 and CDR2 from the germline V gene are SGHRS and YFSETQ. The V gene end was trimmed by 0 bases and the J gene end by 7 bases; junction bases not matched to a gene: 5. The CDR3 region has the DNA TGCGCCAGCAGCTTGGAAGGTAGCGGGGGTAATGAGCAGTTCTTC. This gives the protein CASSLEGSGGNEQFF.

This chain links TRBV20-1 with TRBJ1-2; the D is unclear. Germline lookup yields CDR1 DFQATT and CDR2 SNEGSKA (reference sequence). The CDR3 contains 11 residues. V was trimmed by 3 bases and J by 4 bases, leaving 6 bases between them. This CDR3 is CSASNSYGYTF. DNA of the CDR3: TGCAGTGCTAGTAACAGCTATGGCTACACCTTC.

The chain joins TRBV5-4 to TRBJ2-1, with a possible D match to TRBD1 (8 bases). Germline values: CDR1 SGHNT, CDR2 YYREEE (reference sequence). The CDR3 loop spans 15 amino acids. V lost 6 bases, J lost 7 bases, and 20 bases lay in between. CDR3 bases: TGTGCCAGCACCCTCGGACAGGGAGGGTGGAATGAGCAGTTCTTC. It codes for CASTLGQGGWNEQFF.

The DNA for the CDR3 is TGTGCCTGGAGTGTACAGAGCACAGATACGCAGTATTTT. It translates to CAWSVQSTDTQYF. The chain joins TRBV30 to TRBJ2-3; D ambiguous. This CDR3 is 13 amino acids long. V was pared by 0 bases and J by 0 bases, with 4 bases between. The germline V gene encodes CDR1 GTSNPN and CDR2 SVGIG (reference sequence). Supplemented by reference TRBV30 and TRBJ2-3, the full variable domain reads SQTIHQWPATLVQPVGSPLSLECTVEGTSNPNLYWYRQAAGRGLQLLFYSVGIGQISSEVPQNLSASRPQDRQFILSSKKLLLSDSGFYLCAWSVQSTDTQYFGPGTRLTVL.

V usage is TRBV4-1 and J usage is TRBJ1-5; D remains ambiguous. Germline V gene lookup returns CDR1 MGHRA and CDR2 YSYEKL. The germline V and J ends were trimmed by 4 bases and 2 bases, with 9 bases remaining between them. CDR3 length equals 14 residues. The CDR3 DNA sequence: TGCGCCAGCAGCCCCTTGATAGGCAATCAGCCCCAGCATTTT. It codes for CASSPLIGNQPQHF.

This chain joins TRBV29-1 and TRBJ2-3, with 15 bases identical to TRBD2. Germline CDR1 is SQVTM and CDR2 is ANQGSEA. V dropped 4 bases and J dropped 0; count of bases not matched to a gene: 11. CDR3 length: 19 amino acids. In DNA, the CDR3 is TGCAGCGTTGGAGTGGGACTAGCGGGGGGATGTACTAGCACAGATACGCAGTATTTT. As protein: CSVGVGLAGGCTSTDTQYF.

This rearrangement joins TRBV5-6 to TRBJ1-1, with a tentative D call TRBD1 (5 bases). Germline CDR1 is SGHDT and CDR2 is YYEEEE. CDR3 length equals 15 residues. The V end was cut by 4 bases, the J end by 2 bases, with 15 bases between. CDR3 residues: CASSPYRPPNTEAFF. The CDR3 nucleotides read TGTGCCAGCAGCCCGTACAGGCCTCCCAACACTGAAGCTTTCTTT.

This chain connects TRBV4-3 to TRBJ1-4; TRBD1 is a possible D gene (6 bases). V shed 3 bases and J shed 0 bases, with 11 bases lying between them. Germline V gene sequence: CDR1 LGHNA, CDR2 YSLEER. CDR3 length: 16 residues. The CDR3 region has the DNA TGCGCCAGCAGCCAGTTCCGGACAGCAACTAATGAAAAACTGTTTTTT. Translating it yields CASSQFRTATNEKLFF.

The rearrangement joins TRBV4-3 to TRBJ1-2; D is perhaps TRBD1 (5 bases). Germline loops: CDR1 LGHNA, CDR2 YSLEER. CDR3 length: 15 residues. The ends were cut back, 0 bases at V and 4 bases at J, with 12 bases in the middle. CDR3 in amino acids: CASSQDQGAFYGYTF. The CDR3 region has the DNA TGCGCCAGCAGCCAAGATCAAGGGGCCTTCTATGGCTACACCTTC.